This T cell receptor (beta chain) was observed in a study of T cells expressing NK-cell markers (dated by TCRdb to 2018 to 2021). The study in broad terms: About 8 donors provided sorted CD3+CD56+NKG2C+, CD3+CD56+NKG2C- and CD3+CD56-NKG2C+ T-cell subsets, whose TCR beta-chain repertoires were profiled. The study sequenced eight donors, all healthy volunteers chosen at random: three men and five women. Sequencing of the libraries produced 2 x 150 bp reads on Illumina HiSeq 2000/2500, MiSeq or NextSeq. Seven of the eight sequenced donors were HCMV-seropositive and one was HCMV-seronegative.

On this clonotype itself: The specificity of this receptor is unknown.

HCMV serostatus was determined by detecting HCMV-specific IgG in serum with a commercial ELISA kit. Peripheral blood mononuclear cells were isolated from blood by Ficoll density gradient centrifugation. Sequencing relied on an Illumina HiSeq 2000. The TCR beta cDNA libraries were made using 5'RACE template switching, a step that added both a universal primer site and unique molecular identifiers. cDNA synthesis was primed from the TCR beta constant segment, followed by two successive PCR amplification steps. On the authors' methods: MIGEC handled demultiplexing of the reads and grouping by UMI, while MiTCR was used to assemble and quantify clonotypes. Only TCR cDNA sequences supported by at least two reads were kept to exclude erroneous sequences. Downstream repertoire analysis used the tcR package, and clonotypes were matched across fractions by CDR3 nucleotide sequence plus V segment. VDJmatch was used to annotate antigen specificity against VDJdb, with one amino acid substitution allowed in CDR3. TCRdb reprocessed the public reads and reports one entry per CDR3 protein sequence, without DNA. The authors' filters were not applied to this entry. The sample's table lists a count of 300,000 to 450,000 distinct CDR3 sequences. Around 5.2% of the sample belongs to the ten largest clones.

What the authors observed across the whole study: Those dominant clonotypes were again the most abundant among CD3+CD56-NKG2C+ cells in a few donors, at about 25-65%. It remained unclear whether the expanded NKG2C-expressing T cell clones were specific for HCMV antigens. In six or seven donors, the dominant CD3+CD56+NKG2C+ clonotypes ranked among the top 10 CD8+ clonotypes, making up roughly 1.0-7.0% of CD8+ T cells.

The CDR3 sequence holds 15 residues, the cysteine and phenylalanine included. Only the protein is available. Sequences SGHRS (CDR1) and YFSETQ (CDR2) are obtained from the germline V gene. The sequence links TRBV5-1 to TRBJ2-1; the TRBD1 assignment by TCRdb is unverifiable without DNA. Sequencing was carried out using blood T cells: a sorted CD56 or NKG2C T cell subset, CD4+ or CD8+ T cells, or bulk PBMC T cells (not recorded which). This sequence originates from a man aged 18-70 years in good health. The CDR3 region: CASSLGGSEGNEQFF.